These 18 T cell receptor beta chains were sequenced from one sample in a study of blood T cell repertoires in COVID-19. Clones were read by immunoSEQ multiplex PCR, and TCRdb kept only the in-frame ones, dropping some. The data hold 200,000 to 250,000 clones, with 80% observed a single time. The sample consisted of peripheral blood. The receptors shown here come from an older woman with acute or convalescent COVID-19.

The chain is built from TRBV28 and TRBJ2-7; the match to TRBD1 covers 9 bases. This CDR3 region has 14 residues. Trimming took 10 bases from V and 2 from J; bases not matched to a gene: 9. Germline assignment: CDR1 MDHEN and CDR2 SYDVKM. CDR3 amino acids: CAIDSGTGTYEQYF. The CDR3 coding sequence is TGTGCCATCGATTCCGGGACAGGGACCTACGAGCAGTACTTC.

The chain joins TRBV6-5 to TRBJ2-3; TRBD2 aligns across 8 bases. CDR1 and CDR2 (germline): MNHEY, SVGAGI. The CDR3 length is 15 residues. The V and J ends lost 4 bases and 5 bases, in that order; junction bases with no gene match: 8. The CDR3 region is CASSFGAGARDTQYF. The CDR3 nucleotides read TGTGCCAGCAGTTTCGGAGCGGGAGCGAGAGATACGCAGTATTTT.

V gene TRBV5-8 combines with J gene TRBJ1-6; possibly TRBD1 for D (6 bases). V lost 0 bases, J lost 8 bases, and 6 bases lay in between. Germline CDR1 is SGHTS and CDR2 is YDEGEE. The CDR3 sequence is 13 residues long. The CDR3 loop reads CASSLDRDSPLHF. The DNA of the CDR3 is TGTGCCAGCAGCTTGGACAGGGATTCACCCCTCCACTTT.

The V call is TRBV5-1, the J call TRBJ2-7; a possible D gene is TRBD1 (6 bases). Germline lookup yields CDR1 SGHRS and CDR2 YFSETQ. This CDR3 has 13 amino acids. V lost 2 bases and J 5 bases, leaving 11 bases between the germline ends. In DNA form, the CDR3 reads TGCGCCAGCAGCTTACAGGGAATCGACGAGCAGTACTTC. Amino acids: CASSLQGIDEQYF.

The V call is TRBV18, the J call TRBJ2-7; 7 bases match TRBD2. The germline V gene encodes CDR1 KGHSH and CDR2 LQKENI. CDR3 length equals 17 residues. After removal of 2 bases from V and 3 bases from J, the junction contained 13 bases not matched to a gene. Written as DNA, the CDR3 is TGTGCCAGCTCACCAGGGACGGGAAGCGGGGAAGTCTACGAGCAGTACTTC. It codes for CASSPGTGSGEVYEQYF.

This chain connects TRBV29-1 to TRBJ1-1, with 8 bases that match TRBD1. Germline V CDR1 and CDR2: SQVTM, ANQGSEA. With 8 bases clipped from V and 7 bases from J, the junction kept 6 bases outside the gene matches. The CDR3 is made up of 11 amino acids. CDR3 DNA: TGCAGCACCCGGACAGGGATTGAAGCTTTCTTT. Translation: CSTRTGIEAFF.

V and J are TRBV3-1 (or the pseudogene TRBV3-2) and TRBJ2-1; TRBD2 matches at 9 bases. Germline V gene sequence: CDR1 LGHDT, CDR2 YNNKEL (reference sequence). The V gene end was trimmed by 6 bases and the J gene end by 3 bases; junction bases not matched to a gene: 9. The CDR3 runs to 16 residues. The CDR3: CASRETSGANYNEQFF. As DNA, the CDR3 is TGTGCCAGCAGGGAGACTAGCGGAGCTAACTACAATGAGCAGTTCTTC.

In its sample, this clone was seen once. The chain links TRBV13 to TRBJ2-1; D uncertain. The germline V and J ends were trimmed by 3 bases and 8 bases, with 14 bases remaining between them. The germline gives CDR1 PRHDT, CDR2 FYEKMQ (reference sequence). CDR3 length: 14 residues. CDR3 nucleotides: TGTGCCAGCAGCTTGAGTCTACCCCTGGATGAGCAGTTCTTC. Encoded protein: CASSLSLPLDEQFF.

CDR3 region: CASSPGTYNTGELFF. CDR3 in DNA: TGTGCCAGCAGCCCGGGGACATACAACACCGGGGAGCTGTTTTTT. The V and J genes are TRBV3-1 (or the pseudogene TRBV3-2) and TRBJ2-2; D is perhaps TRBD1 (6 bases). From germline, CDR1 is LGHDT and CDR2 YNNKEL (reference sequence). Trimming removed 4 bases at V and 2 bases at J, with 11 bases between. This CDR3 contains 15 residues.

Points on this clone: Other DNA sequences within the sample encode an identical CDR3. The chain recombines TRBV6-5 with TRBJ1-1, with D possibly matching TRBD1 (5 bases). Germline CDR1 MNHEY, CDR2 SVGAGI. V shed 0 bases and J shed 2 bases, with 7 bases lying between them. The CDR3 covers 14 residues. CDR3 nucleotides: TGTGCCAGCAGTTACTCCGGGACTAACACTGAAGCTTTCTTT. Protein sequence: CASSYSGTNTEAFF.

The chain is built from TRBV28 and TRBJ1-1; TRBD1 is a possible D gene (6 bases). The CDR3 is 15 residues long. Germline CDR1 and CDR2: MDHEN and SYDVKM. Trimming cost V 2 bases and J 1 base, with 11 bases left between them. In DNA form, the CDR3 reads TGTGCCAGCAGTTTAATTCCGGGACAGAACACTGAAGCTTTCTTT. Its protein product is CASSLIPGQNTEAFF.

The chain is built from TRBV28 and TRBJ1-5; a possible D gene is TRBD1 (6 bases). The CDR3 has 16 amino acids. V was pared by 2 bases and J by 2 bases, with 13 bases between. Germline V CDR1 and CDR2: MDHEN, SYDVKM. The CDR3, as DNA: TGTGCCAGCAGTTTACAGGGGACCTATGGCAATCAGCCCCAGCATTTT. It codes for CASSLQGTYGNQPQHF.

The chain has TRBV5-1 and TRBJ2-7; TRBD2 agrees at 7 bases. Germline V lookup: CDR1 SGHRS, CDR2 YFSETQ. V lost 4 bases and J lost 5; bases outside the gene matches: 3. The CDR3 totals 12 residues. The CDR3 nucleotides read TGCGCCAGCAGCGGGGACTACCACGAGCAGTACTTC. This sequence encodes CASSGDYHEQYF.

CDR3 sequence: CASSPRGIYGYTF. CDR3 nucleotide sequence: TGTGCCAGCAGCCCCAGGGGCATCTATGGCTACACCTTC. The chain couples TRBV28 to TRBJ1-2; possible D gene TRBD1, 6 bases. CDR3 length: 13 residues. The germline CDR1 and CDR2 sequences are MDHEN and SYDVKM. V lost 6 bases to trimming and J lost 4 bases, with 12 bases between them.

The chain links TRBV4-1 to TRBJ2-2, with D tentatively TRBD1 (5 bases). The germline V gene encodes CDR1 MGHRA and CDR2 YSYEKL. The CDR3 totals 16 residues. With 1 base removed from V and 4 bases from J, the gap between germline ends came to 13 bases. The CDR3 nucleotides are TGCGCCAGCAGCCAAGTTCCAGGGCTGGGCACCGGGGAGCTGTTTTTT. Translation gives CASSQVPGLGTGELFF.

The genes are TRBV27 and TRBJ2-2, with D uncertain. The germline gives CDR1 MNHEY, CDR2 SMNVEV (reference sequence). This CDR3 is 12 amino acids long. Trimming took 5 bases from V and 7 from J, leaving 8 bases between them. The CDR3 nucleotides are TGTGCCAGCAGTCCCCCCCGCGGGGAGCTGTTTTTT. Its protein is CASSPPRGELFF.

This clone was seen only a few times. The chain joins TRBV6-6 to TRBJ2-3; 9 nucleotides agree with TRBD1. CDR1 and CDR2 from the germline V gene are MNHNY and SVGAGI (reference sequence). The V gene end was trimmed by 4 bases and the J gene end by 2 bases; junction bases not matched to a gene: 7. The CDR3 is 16 amino acids. The CDR3 loop is CASSSPWDRATDTQYF. The CDR3 bases are TGTGCCAGCAGTTCCCCCTGGGACAGGGCCACAGATACGCAGTATTTT.

The CDR3 nucleotides are TGTGCCAGCAGCCCCCCTTGGGGGGGCTCGAACACCGGGGAGCTGTTTTTT. Its translation: CASSPPWGGSNTGELFF. The J gene is TRBJ2-2, the V gene TRBV5-8; TRBD2 might be the D (7 bases). V was cut by 4 bases and J by 0 bases, with 16 bases left in between. The CDR3 is 17 residues long. Germline V lookup: CDR1 SGHTS, CDR2 YDEGEE.